Below, 17 T cell receptor beta chains from the same sample are listed, as sequenced in a study of beta chain features in type 1 diabetes. Study observations and caveats: Shorter TCRB CDR3s, moderately but significantly so, marked every one of the four CD4+ subsets in Type 1 diabetes patients.

cDNA synthesis used the whole RNA isolate, giving expressed TCRB sequences. TCRdb's copy holds only in-frame clones and misses some; the assay was immunoSEQ multiplex PCR. The sample comprises around 160,000 clones, around 63% of which are singletons, and around 0.096% rests with the top ten. The antigens of these receptors remain unknown. Sequencing was performed on naive CD4+ T cells from blood. The receptors were sampled from a man between 25 and 39 years old with type 1 diabetes.

This chain connects TRBV5-4 to TRBJ1-6; D not certain. Germline V gene lookup returns CDR1 SGHNT and CDR2 YYREEE (reference sequence). The CDR3 contains 11 residues. The V end lost 7 bases, the J end lost 8 bases, and 7 bases lay between the germline ends. CDR3 nucleotide sequence: TGTGCCAGCCCCAAGGATTCACCCCTCCACTTT. Its protein product is CASPKDSPLHF.

This clone occurred once. The rearrangement uses TRBV30 and TRBJ2-7; no definite D call. The CDR3 runs to 12 residues. Per the germline V gene, CDR1 is GTSNPN and CDR2 is SVGIG (reference sequence). Trimming removed 3 bases at V and 0 bases at J, with 6 bases between. The CDR3 reads CAWRTSSYEQYF. The CDR3 DNA sequence: TGTGCCTGGAGGACAAGCTCCTACGAGCAGTACTTC.

This chain connects TRBV7-2 to TRBJ2-5; a weak D match, TRBD2 (6 bases). CDR3 size: 14 residues. Germline V gives CDR1 SGHTA, CDR2 FQGNSA. Trimming pared 1 base from V and 5 bases from J, leaving 11 bases between. As DNA, the CDR3 is TGTGCCAGCAGCTTAGACGCGGGGTCGGAGACCCAGTACTTC. This codes for CASSLDAGSETQYF.

V is TRBV4-3 and J is TRBJ1-2, with D possibly TRBD1 on 5 matching bases. The CDR3 is 12 residues long. V lost 1 base and J 8 bases, leaving 8 bases between the germline ends. Germline V lookup: CDR1 LGHNA, CDR2 YSLEER. The CDR3 region has the DNA TGCGCCAGCAGCCAAGGGACATTAGGCTACACCTTC. Translating gives CASSQGTLGYTF.

The rearrangement links TRBV29-1 to TRBJ1-1; D is possibly TRBD1 (5 bases). This CDR3 region has 14 residues. V lost 3 bases and J lost 0, with 11 bases in between. CDR1 is SQVTM, CDR2 ANQGSEA, per germline. The CDR3 here is CSVEAGLLNTEAFF. For the CDR3, the DNA is TGCAGCGTTGAGGCGGGACTTCTGAACACTGAAGCTTTCTTT.

The J gene is TRBJ1-3, the V gene TRBV30, with D possibly matching TRBD1 (5 bases). There are 14 residues in the CDR3. V dropped 8 bases and J dropped 1 base, with 15 bases sitting between them. The germline V gene has CDR1 GTSNPN and CDR2 SVGIG (reference sequence). The CDR3 coding sequence is TGTGCCGGGGGAGGGCTGATGTCTGGAAACACCATATATTTT. Residues: CAGGGLMSGNTIYF.

This rearrangement joins TRBV4-3 to TRBJ2-7; the D gene is possibly TRBD1 (5 bases). Germline loops: CDR1 LGHNA, CDR2 YSLEER. CDR3 length: 14 amino acids. Trimming cost V 1 base and J 7 bases, with 14 bases left between them. The CDR3 here is CASSQGGPLKEQYF. CDR3 bases: TGCGCCAGCAGCCAAGGGGGCCCCCTAAAGGAGCAGTACTTC.

The rearrangement uses TRBV19 and TRBJ2-1; weak D call: TRBD1 (5 bases). V was pared by 3 bases and J by 6 bases, with 15 bases between. CDR3 length equals 15 residues. The germline gives CDR1 LNHDA, CDR2 SQIVND (reference sequence). CDR3 in amino acids: CASSIQGTYSNEQFF. CDR3 coding DNA: TGTGCCAGTAGTATTCAGGGTACCTATTCCAATGAGCAGTTCTTC.

The rearrangement links TRBV10-3 to TRBJ2-7; TRBD2 matches 9 bases. V lost 4 bases, J lost 3 bases, and 4 bases stayed unmatched. The CDR3 extends over 14 amino acids. The germline gives CDR1 ENHRY, CDR2 SYGVKD. The DNA for the CDR3 is TGTGCCATCAGTGGGGCTAGCGGGGACTACGAGCAGTACTTC. Amino acid sequence: CAISGASGDYEQYF.

This chain links TRBV30 with TRBJ1-5; D remains ambiguous. V shed 2 bases and J shed 0 bases, with 8 bases lying between them. This CDR3 is built from 14 residues. CDR1 and CDR2 from the germline V gene are GTSNPN and SVGIG (reference sequence). DNA for the CDR3: TGTGCCTGGAGTCTTGGATTTAGCAATCAGCCCCAGCATTTT. Its protein product is CAWSLGFSNQPQHF.

The V call is TRBV20-1, the J call TRBJ2-7; D gene ambiguous. The V end lost 6 bases, the J end lost 7 bases, and 10 bases lay between the germline ends. The CDR3 spans 10 residues. CDR1 is DFQATT, CDR2 SNEGSKA, per germline (reference sequence). The CDR3 protein is CSAQVGEQYF. The CDR3 bases are TGCAGTGCCCAAGTAGGGGAGCAGTACTTC.

The chain couples TRBV4-3 to TRBJ1-1; 7 bases line up with TRBD1. Germline loops: CDR1 LGHNA, CDR2 YSLEER. V was pared by 1 base and J by 2 bases, with 4 bases of the junction left unmatched. CDR3 length: 15 amino acids. The CDR3 nucleotides read TGCGCCAGCAGCCAAGCTGGGACAGCTAACACTGAAGCTTTCTTT. Its translation: CASSQAGTANTEAFF.

This clone was counted once. The rearrangement uses TRBV5-1 and TRBJ2-5; 9 nucleotides agree with TRBD1. Per the germline V gene, CDR1 is SGHRS and CDR2 is YFSETQ. The CDR3 consists of 16 residues. Trimming took 3 bases from V and 4 from J; bases not matched to a gene: 10. CDR3 loop: CASSSLVVGQGETQYF. The CDR3 bases are TGCGCCAGCAGCTCCCTAGTAGTGGGACAGGGAGAGACCCAGTACTTC.

The chain recombines TRBV30 with TRBJ1-3; D not certain. This CDR3 is built from 13 residues. Per the germline V gene, CDR1 is GTSNPN and CDR2 is SVGIG (reference sequence). Trimming shortened V by 1 base and J by 4 bases, and 8 bases separated the two germline ends. Here the CDR3 reads CAWSETSGNTIYF. DNA for the CDR3: TGTGCCTGGAGTGAAACTTCAGGAAACACCATATATTTT.

This clone was detected a few times. The chain couples TRBV1 to TRBJ2-7; TRBD2 is taken as the D call from the table, unchecked against the DNA. TRBV1 is assigned pseudogene status. The CDR3 runs to 15 residues. As DNA, the CDR3 is TGCACCAGCAGCCAAGTCAGGACTGACTCCTACGAGCAGTACTTC. Its translation: CTSSQVRTDSYEQYF.

CDR3 protein: CASSPLRGQGSFSGANVLTF. CDR3 coding DNA: TGTGCCAGCAGCCCCCTTCGCGGACAGGGATCCTTCTCTGGGGCCAACGTCCTGACTTTC. The chain couples TRBV9 to TRBJ2-6; 8 bases line up with TRBD1. Germline CDR1 reads SGDLS; CDR2 reads YYNGEE. After removal of 4 bases from V and 0 bases from J, the junction contained 15 bases not matched to a gene. The CDR3 sequence is 20 residues long.

CDR3 DNA sequence: TGTGCCTGGAGGGGTCCTCGGGACAGGGGCACAGATACGCAGTATTTT. It encodes CAWRGPRDRGTDTQYF. This chain links TRBV30 with TRBJ2-3; TRBD1 matches 9 bases. This CDR3 is 16 amino acids long. With 3 bases clipped from V and 1 base from J, the junction kept 8 bases outside the gene matches. In germline, CDR1 is GTSNPN, CDR2 SVGIG (reference sequence).